This record looks at one T cell receptor beta chain sequence and its context. This specimen includes other DNA sequences encoding the same CDR3. The length of the CDR3 is 16 residues. V lost 0 bases and J 0 bases, leaving 10 bases between the germline ends. CDR1 SGHNT and CDR2 YYREEE come from the germline V gene (reference sequence). The data were produced by immunoSEQ multiplex PCR, yet TCRdb's version contains in-frame clones alone and is incomplete. The sample carries about a million clones, 70% to 80% recorded once. There were no recent acute infections or vaccinations among the donors, who were healthy HIV-negative adults. This sample stems from a study of shared clonotypes between healthy human individuals.

The sequenced material came from memory CD4+ T cells from PBMCs. As for subset: CD45RA-negative fraction. The TCR comes from a young man in good health. Some clones in this sample may be carry-over from other donors' samples. The V call is TRBV5-4, the J call TRBJ1-3, with D possibly matching TRBD1 (6 bases). This CDR3 is CASSLGTAISGNTIYF. DNA for the CDR3: TGTGCCAGCAGCTTGGGGACAGCGATCTCTGGAAACACCATATATTTT. The entire variable domain, with the rest obtained from reference TRBV5-4 and TRBJ1-3, is as follows: ETGVTQSPTHLIKTRGQQVTLRCSSQSGHNTVSWYQQALGQGPQFIFQYYREEENGRGNFPPRFSGLQFPNYSSELNVNALELDDSALYLCASSLGTAISGNTIYFGEGSWLTVV.